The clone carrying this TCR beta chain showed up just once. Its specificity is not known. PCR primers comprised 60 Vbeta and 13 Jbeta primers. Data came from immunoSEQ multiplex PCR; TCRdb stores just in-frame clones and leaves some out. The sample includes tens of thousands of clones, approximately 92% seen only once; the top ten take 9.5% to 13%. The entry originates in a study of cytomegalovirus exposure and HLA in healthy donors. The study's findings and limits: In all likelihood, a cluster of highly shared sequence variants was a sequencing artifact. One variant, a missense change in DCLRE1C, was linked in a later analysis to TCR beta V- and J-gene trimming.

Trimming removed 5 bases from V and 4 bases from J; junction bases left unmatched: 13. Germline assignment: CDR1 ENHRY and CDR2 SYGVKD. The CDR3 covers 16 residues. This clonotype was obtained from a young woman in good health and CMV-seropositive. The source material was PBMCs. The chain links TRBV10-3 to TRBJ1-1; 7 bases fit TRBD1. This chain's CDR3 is CAISHQSTGVPTEAFF. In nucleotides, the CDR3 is TGTGCCATCAGTCATCAATCCACAGGGGTTCCCACTGAAGCTTTCTTT.